One and the same sample provided the 27 T cell receptor beta chains below, sequenced in a study of breast tumors, draining lymph nodes, adjacent tissues (TCRdb year 2016). Lymph node samples were obtained from the axillary draining lymph nodes of breast cancer patients. Libraries came from multiplex PCR. The sequencer listed for this sample is Illumina HiSeq 2000. Clones were called with MiXCR by TCRdb after fastp trimmed the public reads at Q25, and only in-frame beta chains were retained. Each entry merges the rows of one CDR3 protein and shows their most common DNA and genes. Within this sample are about 200,000 distinct CDR3 sequences, with less than 45% of them counted one time only. The ten largest clonotypes hold roughly 3.5% of the sample. The specimen was axillary lymph node tissue. The receptors were gathered from a female donor with breast cancer. Some clones in this sample may be carry-over from other donors' samples.

The chain is built from TRBV10-2 and TRBJ2-1; TRBD2 matches 12 bases. The CDR3 runs to 16 residues. Unmatched junction bases numbered 3, after V lost 2 bases and J lost 4 bases. The germline gives CDR1 WSHSY, CDR2 SAAADI. The CDR3 here is CASSEASGGGYNEQFF. DNA for the CDR3: TGCGCCAGCAGTGAGGCTAGCGGGGGGGGTTACAATGAGCAGTTCTTC.

On this clonotype itself: A much larger clone lies a single base off, so this may be a read error. The CDR3 DNA follows: TGTGCCAACAGACTAGGCCGGGAGCCGTTCTTC. Translation: CANRLGREPFF. The chain carries TRBV11-2 and TRBJ2-1, with D possibly being TRBD2 (6 bases). The CDR3 loop spans 11 amino acids. Germline V gene lookup returns CDR1 SGHAT and CDR2 FQNNGV. Variable domain in full (rest from reference TRBV11-2 and TRBJ2-1): EAGVAQSPRYKIIEKRQSVAFWCNPISGHATLYWYQQILGQGPKLLIQFQNNGVVDDSQLPKDRFSAERLKGVDSTLKIQPAKLEDSAVYLCANRLGREPFFGPGTRLTVL.

Notes on this clonotype: The conserved phenylalanine or tryptophan normally closing the CDR3 is absent here, so this likely arose from a read error. The DNA is omitted, as the CDR3 cannot be located on it reliably, and the CDR3 follows TCRdb's listing. This chain links TRBV9 with TRBJ2-6. Termini included, the CDR3 measures 8 amino acids. Germline assignment: CDR1 SGDLS and CDR2 YYNGEE. Here the CDR3 reads CASSVVGS.

The chain uses TRBV15 and TRBJ2-7; 12 nucleotides agree with TRBD2. Germline CDR1 and CDR2: LNHNV and YYDKDF (reference sequence). The length of the CDR3 is 16 residues. J lost 6 bases, V lost 0 bases, and 6 bases had no gene match. The CDR3 DNA reads TGTGCCACCAGCAGAGATTGGCTAGCGGGAGGGGGCGAGCAGTACTTC. As protein: CATSRDWLAGGGEQYF.

This clonotype was seen just once. A junction end diverges from the germline sequence, so it may reflect a read error. The rearrangement links TRBV12-3 or TRBV12-4 to TRBJ1-3, with no clear D. This CDR3 is 13 amino acids long. The CDR3 DNA is TGTGCCAGCAGTTTGGGCACGCCTGGAATCGACGGTTTT. The encoded protein is CASSLGTPGIDGF.

Notes on this clonotype: A much larger clone differs from this one at a single base, so this may be a read error. The chain combines TRBV6-5 with TRBJ1-4; D may be TRBD1 (5 bases). In germline, CDR1 is MNHEY, CDR2 SVGAGI. The CDR3 sequence is 11 residues long. CDR3 coding DNA: TGTGTCTCCCGGGGGAAGGAAAAACTGTTTTTT. Encoded protein: CVSRGKEKLFF.

J is TRBJ1-6 and V is TRBV6-4; no reliable D call. Trimming removed 3 bases from V and 5 bases from J, with 8 bases in between. Germline CDR1 and CDR2: MRHNA and SNTAGT. The CDR3 spans 14 residues. The CDR3 loop is CASSELGNNSPLHF. CDR3 nucleotides: TGTGCCAGCAGTGAGTTAGGGAATAATTCACCCCTCCACTTT.

This clonotype was recorded a few times. This could be a read error, since a much larger clone is one nucleotide away. The gene calls are TRBV9 and TRBJ2-1, with D perhaps given as TRBD1 or TRBD2 (6 bases each). This CDR3 region has 14 residues. Germline V gives CDR1 SGDLS, CDR2 YYNGEE. The DNA for the CDR3 is TGTGCCAGCAGCGTAGTTGGGGGGCTCGGAGAGCAGTCCTTC. Its translation: CASSVVGGLGEQSF.

This clonotype was counted once. The J gene is TRBJ2-7, the V gene TRBV12-3 or TRBV12-4, with TRBD2 identical over 7 bases. The CDR3 is 14 residues long. Germline trimming cut 8 bases from V and 3 bases from J; bases unmatched to any gene: 10. CDR3 sequence reads: CASSPGGGRYEQYF. CDR3 in DNA: TGTGCCAGCTCCCCCGGGGGAGGGCGCTACGAGCAGTACTTC.

This sequence joins TRBV20-1 and TRBJ1-4; TRBD1 might be the D (5 bases). This CDR3 has 12 residues. Trimming left V 1 base short and J 7 bases short, with 7 bases between. In germline, CDR1 is DFQATT, CDR2 SNEGSKA (reference sequence). The CDR3 loop is CSARGGSEKLFF. As DNA, the CDR3 is TGCAGTGCTAGAGGGGGGAGTGAAAAACTGTTTTTT.

In this sample, this clonotype turned up many times. The gene calls are TRBV15 and TRBJ1-6; D ambiguous. Trimming left V 0 bases short and J 9 bases short, with 6 bases between. Germline assignment: CDR1 LNHNV and CDR2 YYDKDF (reference sequence). The CDR3 runs to 13 residues. The CDR3 region is CATSRDLPSPLHF. CDR3 bases: TGTGCCACCAGCAGAGATCTGCCTTCACCCCTCCACTTT.

A remark on this clonotype: This may come from a read error, since a much larger clone is one base off. The V call is TRBV6-4, the J call TRBJ1-4; no clear D. CDR1 and CDR2 (germline): MRHNA, SNTAGT. This CDR3 has 13 amino acids. The ends were cut back, 4 bases at V and 8 bases at J, with 11 bases in the middle. Here the CDR3 reads CASSVDGAEKLFF. The CDR3 bases are TGTGCCAGCAGTGTGGACGGCGCCGAAAAACTGTTTTTT.

This clonotype appeared many times. V usage is TRBV5-8 and J usage is TRBJ1-6; D remains unclear. The V end was cut by 2 bases, the J end by 7 bases, with 19 bases between. There are 17 residues in the CDR3. CDR1 and CDR2 (germline): SGHTS, YDEGEE. The CDR3 loop is CASSLRTVRDWNSPLHF. Here the CDR3 DNA reads TGTGCCAGCAGCTTAAGGACGGTGAGGGATTGGAATTCACCCCTCCACTTT.

A note on this clonotype: At one end, the junction sequence differs from germline, possibly due to a read error. V is TRBV6-5 and J is TRBJ2-3, with D perhaps matching TRBD2 (5 bases). CDR1 is MNHEY and CDR2 is SVGAGI in the germline V gene. The CDR3 covers 15 residues. The CDR3, as DNA: TGTGCCAGCAGTCACTCCCCCGGGGTGGCAGATACGCAGTATTTT. Encoded protein: CASSHSPGVADTQYF.

To note about this clonotype: This may stem from a read error, because a much larger clone lies one nucleotide away. V is TRBV5-1 and J is TRBJ2-1, with D perhaps TRBD2 (5 bases). Germline V gene lookup returns CDR1 SGHRS and CDR2 YFSETQ. The CDR3 loop spans 12 amino acids. The CDR3 loop is CASSSSSGEHFF. The CDR3 nucleotides read TGCGCCAGCAGCTCGTCTAGTGGGGAGCACTTCTTC.

With respect to this clonotype: One end of the junction varies from germline; a read error may be responsible. This chain links TRBV7-2 with TRBJ2-7, with D tentatively TRBD2 (6 bases). Germline V gene lookup returns CDR1 SGHTA and CDR2 FQGNSA. The CDR3 totals 14 residues. CDR3 protein: CASSLGDFTYEQYF. CDR3 nucleotides: TGTGCCAGCAGTTTAGGGGACTTCACCTACGAGCAGTACTTC.

This clonotype was seen repeatedly, ten times or more. This chain links TRBV19 with TRBJ2-2, with 7 bases lining up with TRBD1. Germline V gives CDR1 LNHDA, CDR2 SQIVND (reference sequence). This CDR3 has 15 amino acids. The V gene end was trimmed by 5 bases and the J gene end by 6 bases; junction bases not matched to a gene: 9. This CDR3 reads CASSSDRVSAGELFF. The DNA for the CDR3 is TGTGCCAGTAGTTCCGACAGGGTGTCAGCCGGGGAGCTGTTTTTT. Full variable domain (rest looked up from reference TRBV19 and TRBJ2-2): DGGITQSPKYLFRKEGQNVTLSCEQNLNHDAMYWYRQDPGQGLRLIYYSQIVNDFQKGDIAEGYSVSREKKESFPLTVTSAQKNPTAFYLCASSSDRVSAGELFFGEGSRLTVL.

This clonotype was recorded many times. The CDR3 is CASSLAGFGELFF. The DNA for the CDR3 is TGTGCCAGCAGCTTAGCAGGGTTCGGGGAGCTGTTTTTT. The chain carries TRBV7-8 and TRBJ2-2, with D unclear. The V gene lost 0 bases and the J gene lost 7 bases, with 6 bases spanning the gap. The CDR3 is 13 residues long. The germline gives CDR1 SGHVS, CDR2 FQNEAQ.

The chain employs TRBV29-1 and TRBJ2-7; perhaps TRBD1 as D (6 bases). Germline CDR1 is SQVTM and CDR2 is ANQGSEA. This CDR3 has 12 residues. The V end lost 8 bases, the J end lost 5 bases, and 16 bases lay between the germline ends. The chain's CDR3 is CSYGGTGNEQYF. CDR3 bases: TGCAGCTATGGTGGAACAGGGAACGAGCAGTACTTC.

This rearrangement joins TRBV15 to TRBJ2-2, with 11 bases fitting TRBD2. From germline, CDR1 is LNHNV and CDR2 YYDKDF (reference sequence). This CDR3 contains 18 residues. With 1 base clipped from V and 13 bases from J, the junction kept 17 bases outside the gene matches. CDR3 DNA: TGTGCCACCAGCAGAGGTGGGACTAGCGGTCCGAACACCGGGAGGCTGTTTTTT. Translated: CATSRGGTSGPNTGRLFF.

This clonotype was observed many times. The chain is built from TRBV2 and TRBJ2-7, with 9 bases identical to TRBD1. V was clipped by 6 bases and J by 2 bases; unmatched bases: 8. Germline values: CDR1 SNHLY, CDR2 FYNNEI. There are 15 residues in the CDR3. CDR3 residues: CASSPRDRDTYEQYF. CDR3 nucleotides: TGTGCCAGCAGCCCGAGGGACAGGGACACCTACGAGCAGTACTTC.

This clonotype has a count of ten or more. The chain links TRBV25-1 to TRBJ1-6, with 10 bases identical to TRBD1. This CDR3 has 14 residues. The J segment lost 10 bases and the V segment lost 6 bases, leaving 6 bases of the junction unmatched. Germline V gene data show CDR1 as MGHDK and CDR2 as SYGVNS. The CDR3 is CASRGQGEYSPLHF. The CDR3 DNA sequence: TGTGCCAGCAGAGGACAGGGGGAATACTCACCCCTCCACTTT.

This clonotype appeared many times. The chain couples TRBV19 to TRBJ2-3; TRBD2 aligns across 13 bases. Germline CDR1 LNHDA, CDR2 SQIVND (reference sequence). Trimming removed 8 bases from V and 2 bases from J; junction bases left unmatched: 4. This CDR3 comprises 15 residues. DNA for the CDR3: TGTGCCAGTTCAGGACTAGCGGGGGCCACAGATACGCAGTATTTT. Translated, it gives CASSGLAGATDTQYF.

This clonotype occurred many times. The chain recombines TRBV6-5 with TRBJ2-6; D is ambiguous. Trimming took off 0 bases at V and 2 bases at J, with 8 bases between the two ends. Germline CDR1 is MNHEY and CDR2 is SVGAGI. This CDR3 is built from 16 residues. CDR3 sequence: CASSYSRVTGANVLTF. For the CDR3, the DNA is TGTGCCAGCAGTTACTCCCGGGTAACTGGGGCCAACGTCCTGACTTTC.

The chain uses TRBV18 and TRBJ1-2, with 7 bases identical to TRBD1. J lost 3 bases, V lost 1 base, and 5 bases had no gene match. Germline V CDR1 and CDR2: KGHSH, LQKENI. CDR3 length: 15 amino acids. In DNA, the CDR3 is TGTGCCAGCTCACCACAGGACAGGCGGGACTATGGCTACACCTTC. Amino acid sequence: CASSPQDRRDYGYTF.

This clonotype was counted a few times. The chain combines TRBV6-5 with TRBJ1-4; TRBD1 aligns across 8 bases. Germline V lookup: CDR1 MNHEY, CDR2 SVGAGI. V lost 0 bases, J lost 3 bases, and 15 bases stayed unmatched. The CDR3 runs 20 residues. The CDR3 sequence is CASSYSPGQDNPMANEKLFF. CDR3 nucleotide sequence: TGTGCCAGCAGTTACTCGCCGGGACAGGACAACCCCATGGCTAATGAAAAACTGTTTTTT.

This clonotype was counted at least ten times. The chain couples TRBV11-2 to TRBJ2-1; D perhaps matches TRBD2 (5 bases). V lost 2 bases and J lost 4, with 12 bases in between. This CDR3 spans 15 amino acids. Germline CDR1 and CDR2: SGHAT and FQNNGV. Written as DNA, the CDR3 is TGTGCCAGCAGCTTAAGTACACTAGTATACAATGAGCAGTTCTTC. This translates into CASSLSTLVYNEQFF.